The 20 T cell receptor beta chains below were found in one sample sequenced in a study of shared clonotypes between healthy human individuals. The assay was immunoSEQ multiplex PCR, and TCRdb's table has in-frame clones only and misses some. The table includes about a million clones, 76% detected once. The sequenced sample consisted of memory CD4+ T cells sorted from blood. As for subset: CD45RA-negative fraction. The origin of the receptors is a man aged 18 to 30 in good health.

The chain recombines TRBV4-1 with TRBJ2-5; D is unresolved. CDR1 is MGHRA, CDR2 YSYEKL, per germline. Trimming took off 0 bases at V and 5 bases at J, with 10 bases between the two ends. This CDR3 spans 14 amino acids. The CDR3 region is CASSQDNLRETQYF. The DNA for the CDR3 is TGCGCCAGCAGCCAAGATAACCTTCGGGAGACCCAGTACTTC.

The chain uses TRBV28 and TRBJ2-7; the D is unclear. CDR1 and CDR2 (germline): MDHEN, SYDVKM. V shed 1 base and J shed 6 bases, with 13 bases lying between them. CDR3 length: 14 residues. The CDR3 sequence: CASSLSEAASEQYF. The CDR3, as DNA: TGTGCCAGCAGTTTATCCGAGGCCGCTTCCGAGCAGTACTTC. Based on the CDR3 plus reference TRBV28 and TRBJ2-7, the full variable domain is DVKVTQSSRYLVKRTGEKVFLECVQDMDHENMFWYRQDPGLGLRLIYFSYDVKMKEKGDIPEGYSVSREKKERFSLILESASTNQTSMYLCASSLSEAASEQYFGPGTRLTVT.

V is TRBV7-2 and J is TRBJ2-1; D is uncertain. V dropped 5 bases and J dropped 6 bases, with 14 bases sitting between them. The CDR3 has 14 residues. The V gene's germline CDR1 is SGHTA and CDR2 FQGNSA. The CDR3 region is CASSLKVVANEQFF. CDR3 nucleotides: TGTGCCAGCAGCCTTAAGGTCGTGGCCAATGAGCAGTTCTTC. Based on the CDR3 plus reference TRBV7-2 and TRBJ2-1, the full variable domain is GAGVSQSPSNKVTEKGKDVELRCDPISGHTALYWYRQSLGQGLEFLIYFQGNSAPDKSGLPSDRFSAERTGGSVSTLTIQRTQQEDSAVYLCASSLKVVANEQFFGPGTRLTVL.

V usage is TRBV12-5 and J usage is TRBJ2-1; D is uncertain. This CDR3 contains 13 residues. Deletions cut 2 bases from V and 8 bases from J, with 10 bases between. Germline lookup yields CDR1 LGHNT and CDR2 FRNRAP. CDR3 loop: CASGLPPFDEQFF. The CDR3 DNA reads TGTGCTAGTGGTTTGCCCCCGTTTGATGAGCAGTTCTTC.

The DNA of the CDR3 is TGTGCCAGCAGTGAGTTTCGGGGGTTCAGCTCCTATAATTCACCCCTCCACTTT. The encoded protein is CASSEFRGFSSYNSPLHF. The genes are TRBV25-1 and TRBJ1-6; D might be TRBD1 (5 bases). The V gene lost 3 bases and the J gene lost 0 bases, with 15 bases spanning the gap. The CDR3 sequence is 18 residues long. Per germline, CDR1 MGHDK and CDR2 SYGVNS.

The rearrangement uses TRBV6-5 and TRBJ1-2, with 11 bases fitting TRBD1. The CDR3 extends over 14 amino acids. Per germline, CDR1 MNHEY and CDR2 SVGAGI. The junction had 6 bases not matched to a gene; V was cut back by 5 bases and J by 7 bases. The CDR3 bases are TGTGCCAGCAGTCCCGGACAGGGGGCACCTGGCTACACCTTC. Its protein product is CASSPGQGAPGYTF.

V is TRBV28 and J is TRBJ2-7; no clear D. Trimming took 5 bases from V and 4 from J, leaving 9 bases between them. This CDR3 spans 12 amino acids. Germline V lookup: CDR1 MDHEN, CDR2 SYDVKM. CDR3 bases: TGTGCCAGCAGTCTCGGCGGATACGAGCAGTACTTC. As protein: CASSLGGYEQYF.

The rearrangement uses TRBV2 and TRBJ2-3; no reliable D call. The length of the CDR3 is 13 residues. Germline CDR1 and CDR2: SNHLY and FYNNEI. V lost 3 bases and J lost 2, with 6 bases in between. The CDR3 sequence is CASSDGVTDTQYF. CDR3 sequence (DNA): TGTGCCAGCAGTGATGGAGTCACAGATACGCAGTATTTT.

The V and J genes are TRBV6-6 and TRBJ1-3; D may be TRBD1 (5 bases). Trimming shortened V by 11 bases and J by 0 bases, and 14 bases separated the two germline ends. Germline V gene lookup returns CDR1 MNHNY and CDR2 SVGAGI (reference sequence). CDR3 size: 14 residues. CDR3 DNA sequence: TGTGCCGCCGCGCCAGGGTCCTCTGGAAACACCATATATTTT. It codes for CAAAPGSSGNTIYF.

This chain links TRBV5-4 with TRBJ1-1, with 10 bases fitting TRBD1. The CDR3 has 15 residues. CDR1 is SGHNT and CDR2 is YYREEE in the germline V gene (reference sequence). The trim removed 2 bases at V and 6 bases at J, leaving 7 bases unmatched. In nucleotides, the CDR3 is TGTGCCAGCAGCTTTGGACAGGGGGGATTATCTGAAGCTTTCTTT. Translated, it gives CASSFGQGGLSEAFF.

V and J are TRBV28 and TRBJ2-1, with D perhaps TRBD1 (6 bases). Germline values: CDR1 MDHEN, CDR2 SYDVKM. Trimming left V 8 bases short and J 6 bases short, with 20 bases between. This CDR3 contains 15 residues. The CDR3 DNA reads TGTGCCAGCTTTCGAAGGGGGTTTATCCTCAATGAGCAGTTCTTC. Translated: CASFRRGFILNEQFF.

Comments on this clone: This same CDR3 is encoded by further DNA sequences in the sample. The chain uses TRBV10-3 and TRBJ2-7; D gene uncertain. V lost 2 bases, J lost 4 bases, and 3 bases lay in between. The CDR3 has 11 amino acids. Germline CDR1 reads ENHRY; CDR2 reads SYGVKD. The CDR3 bases are TGTGCCATCAGTGAGGTATACGAGCAGTACTTC. Protein sequence: CAISEVYEQYF.

A few counts support this clone. The gene calls are TRBV6-6 and TRBJ1-3, with D unresolved. The CDR3 is made up of 15 amino acids. Germline assignment: CDR1 MNHNY and CDR2 SVGAGI (reference sequence). The germline V and J ends were trimmed by 2 bases and 1 base, with 9 bases remaining between them. The DNA of the CDR3 is TGTGCCAGCAGTTACGGTCGGAGGTCTGGAAACACCATATATTTT. Encoded protein: CASSYGRRSGNTIYF.

V is TRBV5-1 and J is TRBJ2-1, with D possibly matching TRBD2 (6 bases). In germline, CDR1 is SGHRS, CDR2 YFSETQ. V was cut by 4 bases and J by 3 bases, with 8 bases left in between. CDR3 length equals 13 residues. The CDR3 spells CASSRLDYNEQFF. The CDR3 bases are TGCGCCAGCAGCAGACTAGACTACAATGAGCAGTTCTTC.

This clone was found a few times. The rearrangement links TRBV5-8 to TRBJ1-6; D may be TRBD1 (5 bases). With 4 bases removed from V and 10 bases from J, the gap between germline ends came to 21 bases. CDR3 length: 16 residues. Germline loops: CDR1 SGHTS, CDR2 YDEGEE. CDR3 nucleotides: TGTGCCAGCAGCCCGAAGGCCCAGGGCCATAGATCACCCCTCCACTTT. Translated: CASSPKAQGHRSPLHF.

The rearrangement links TRBV12-5 to TRBJ2-3, with 8 bases that match TRBD1. The V segment lost 4 bases and the J segment 4 bases; nucleotides outside the gene matches: 7. The CDR3 is 15 residues long. CDR1 is LGHNT, CDR2 FRNRAP, per germline. Written as DNA, the CDR3 is TGTGCTAGTGGTTATGGACAGGGAGGCCCAGATACGCAGTATTTT. Translating it yields CASGYGQGGPDTQYF.

The genes are TRBV18 and TRBJ2-5; no clear D. V was cut by 6 bases and J by 3 bases, with 17 bases left in between. The CDR3 loop spans 15 amino acids. Germline V lookup: CDR1 KGHSH, CDR2 LQKENI. CDR3 DNA: TGTGCCAGCTCGCAGACGAGGTCCTCTAAAGAGACCCAGTACTTC. Translated: CASSQTRSSKETQYF.

The CDR3 coding sequence is TGTGCCAGCAGCCAGGACAGAGTAGGGGAGCAGTACTTC. It specifies CASSQDRVGEQYF. The rearrangement uses TRBV2 and TRBJ2-7; TRBD1 might be the D (6 bases). Deletions cut 6 bases from V and 7 bases from J, with 16 bases between. Germline V CDR1 and CDR2: SNHLY, FYNNEI. The length of the CDR3 is 13 residues.

This chain connects TRBV11-2 to TRBJ2-3; a possible D gene is TRBD2 (6 bases). Germline V gene data show CDR1 as SGHAT and CDR2 as FQNNGV. This CDR3 has 17 amino acids. Trimming cost V 5 bases and J 2 bases, with 20 bases left between them. Here the CDR3 reads CASSLHSGRRNTDTQYF. CDR3 nucleotides: TGTGCCAGCAGCCTCCATTCGGGGAGGCGGAACACAGATACGCAGTATTTT. Supplemented by reference TRBV11-2 and TRBJ2-3, the full variable domain reads EAGVAQSPRYKIIEKRQSVAFWCNPISGHATLYWYQQILGQGPKLLIQFQNNGVVDDSQLPKDRFSAERLKGVDSTLKIQPAKLEDSAVYLCASSLHSGRRNTDTQYFGPGTRLTVL.

The genes are TRBV27 and TRBJ1-4; D perhaps matches TRBD1 (6 bases). V lost 6 bases and J 2 bases, leaving 16 bases between the germline ends. This CDR3 is 16 amino acids long. Germline V gene data show CDR1 as MNHEY and CDR2 as SMNVEV (reference sequence). The CDR3 DNA sequence: TGTGCCAGCAGCCGTACAGGGTCCTATACTAATGAAAAACTGTTTTTT. Translated, it gives CASSRTGSYTNEKLFF.